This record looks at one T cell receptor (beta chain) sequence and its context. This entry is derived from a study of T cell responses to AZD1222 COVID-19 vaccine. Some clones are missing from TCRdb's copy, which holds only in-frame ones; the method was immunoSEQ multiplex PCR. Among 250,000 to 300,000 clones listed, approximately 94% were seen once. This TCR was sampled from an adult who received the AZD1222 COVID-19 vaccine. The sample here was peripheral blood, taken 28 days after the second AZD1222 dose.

This CDR3 reads CASSLYPGLADSSYNEQFF. For the CDR3, the DNA is TGTGCCAGCAGTTTATACCCGGGACTAGCGGATAGCTCCTACAATGAGCAGTTCTTC. The genes are TRBV28 and TRBJ2-1; 11 nucleotides line up with TRBD2. This CDR3 comprises 19 residues. Germline loops: CDR1 MDHEN, CDR2 SYDVKM. J gave up 0 bases and V 1 base, and 8 bases lay outside the gene matches.